The 25 T cell receptor beta chains given below trace back to one sample, sequenced in a study of CD8+ T cells in alopecia areata. Extraction of RNA preceded its reverse transcription into cDNA, which served as the sequencing template. TCRdb keeps only in-frame clones here, not all; method: immunoSEQ multiplex PCR. The repertoire has 200,000 to 250,000 clones, around 65% of them found once; the top ten carry 4% to 4.5%. Treatment described: oral pan-JAK inhibitor, 5-10 mg twice daily. The sample in question was CD4+ T cells sorted from blood, obtained at week 4, from a patient treated with tofacitinib. The source is a human donor with alopecia areata.

This clone appeared a single time. J is TRBJ2-4 and V is TRBV25-1, with TRBD2 as a possible D gene (7 bases). The V gene's germline CDR1 is MGHDK and CDR2 SYGVNS. The CDR3 spans 14 residues. Trimming removed 1 base at V and 6 bases at J, with 10 bases between. As DNA, the CDR3 is TGTGCCAGCAGTGAATGGGAGGGGGTAAACATTCAGTACTTC. It translates to CASSEWEGVNIQYF.

The chain has TRBV28 and TRBJ1-2; D possibly corresponds to TRBD1 (6 bases). Trimming left V 4 bases short and J 4 bases short, with 16 bases between. Germline loops: CDR1 MDHEN, CDR2 SYDVKM. The CDR3 is 15 residues long. The CDR3 is CASSSPRGNSYGYTF. The CDR3 DNA follows: TGTGCCAGCAGTTCCCCGAGGGGGAATAGCTATGGCTACACCTTC.

CDR3 nucleotides: TGTGCCAGCAGCCCTGGGCTAGCGGGGATCACAGATACGCAGTATTTT. Translation gives CASSPGLAGITDTQYF. The J gene is TRBJ2-3, the V gene TRBV2; 9 bases are a match to TRBD2. Germline V gene sequence: CDR1 SNHLY, CDR2 FYNNEI. The CDR3 is 16 residues long. V trimming: 6 bases; J trimming: 2 bases; junction bases outside the gene matches: 9.

This sequence joins TRBV5-4 and TRBJ1-1; TRBD1 is a possible D gene (6 bases). The germline CDR1 and CDR2 sequences are SGHNT and YYREEE (reference sequence). The CDR3 covers 14 residues. V lost 3 bases and J 1 base, leaving 10 bases between the germline ends. This CDR3 is CASSSLGGNTEAFF. CDR3 nucleotides: TGTGCCAGCAGCTCCCTAGGGGGGAACACTGAAGCTTTCTTT.

J is TRBJ1-2 and V is TRBV5-4, with unresolved D. The CDR3 loop spans 14 amino acids. CDR1 and CDR2 from the germline V gene are SGHNT and YYREEE (reference sequence). With 6 bases removed from V and 5 bases from J, the gap between germline ends came to 17 bases. The CDR3 DNA reads TGTGCCAGCACCTCACAGCGGCTTGAGTATGGCTACACCTTC. Its protein product is CASTSQRLEYGYTF.

The chain is built from TRBV6-5 and TRBJ2-7, with D tentatively TRBD1 or TRBD2 (5 bases each). Trimming removed 6 bases from V and 4 bases from J, with 13 bases in between. CDR3 size: 13 residues. Germline V CDR1 and CDR2: MNHEY, SVGAGI. The CDR3 DNA is TGTGCCAGCAGCCAGGGACCGTATTACGAGCAGTACTTC. Its protein is CASSQGPYYEQYF.

V and J are TRBV20-1 and TRBJ2-7; the D is unclear. The V end lost 8 bases, the J end lost 5 bases, and 10 bases lay between the germline ends. The CDR3 totals 10 residues. Germline V gene lookup returns CDR1 DFQATT and CDR2 SNEGSKA (reference sequence). In nucleotides, the CDR3 is TGCAGTCCCGCGTCCGACGAGCAGTACTTC. This sequence encodes CSPASDEQYF.

The chain has TRBV4-1 and TRBJ1-2; D is uncertain. Trimming removed 2 bases from V and 4 bases from J, with 17 bases in between. Germline-derived CDR1 and CDR2 are MGHRA and YSYEKL. The CDR3 covers 16 residues. CDR3 region: CASSQPRQAAGYGYTF. The CDR3 region has the DNA TGCGCCAGCAGCCAACCTCGGCAGGCAGCAGGCTATGGCTACACCTTC.

The CDR3 coding sequence is TGTGCCAGCAGGCTCGGACAGGGGCTAAACACTGAAGCTTTCTTT. Translating it yields CASRLGQGLNTEAFF. V and J are TRBV6-5 and TRBJ1-1; 9 nucleotides match TRBD1. Trimming at V came to 6 bases and at J to 2 bases, leaving 7 bases not matched to a gene. Germline lookup yields CDR1 MNHEY and CDR2 SVGAGI. The CDR3 extends over 15 amino acids.

Only one count was recorded for this clone. The chain is built from TRBV7-9 and TRBJ1-6; D not certain. The CDR3 is 16 residues long. Germline-derived CDR1 and CDR2 are SEHNR and FQNEAQ (reference sequence). V was trimmed by 5 bases and J by 10 bases, leaving 21 bases between them. The CDR3 coding sequence is TGTGCCAGCAGCACCTTCCGAGGACCGTTAGACTCACCCCTCCACTTT. This encodes CASSTFRGPLDSPLHF.

The chain employs TRBV29-1 and TRBJ1-2; 8 bases are shared with TRBD1. CDR3 length: 13 amino acids. The V gene end was trimmed by 4 bases and the J gene end by 4 bases; junction bases not matched to a gene: 5. Germline CDR1 is SQVTM and CDR2 is ANQGSEA. Here the CDR3 reads CSVVEDRAYGYTF. The CDR3 bases are TGCAGCGTTGTCGAGGACAGGGCCTATGGCTACACCTTC.

The chain uses TRBV7-2 and TRBJ2-7; 14 bases align to TRBD2. V trimming: 5 bases; J trimming: 11 bases; junction bases outside the gene matches: 8. Germline CDR1 is SGHTA and CDR2 is FQGNSA. This CDR3 has 14 residues. The DNA of the CDR3 is TGTGCCAGCAGCCCGTTGACTAGCGGGGGGGCCGAGTACTTC. Amino acid sequence: CASSPLTSGGAEYF.

This clone was observed a handful of times. The chain recombines TRBV9 with TRBJ1-6; D unresolved. V shed 4 bases and J shed 1 base, with 9 bases lying between them. CDR3 length: 15 amino acids. CDR1 is SGDLS, CDR2 YYNGEE, per germline. The CDR3 sequence: CASSPIGSYNSPLHF. In DNA, the CDR3 is TGTGCCAGCAGCCCCATCGGATCCTATAATTCACCCCTCCACTTT.

The CDR3 nucleotides are TGCGCCAGCAGCCAAGGGCAAGGGCCCTACTCTGGGGCCAACGTCCTGACTTTC. It encodes CASSQGQGPYSGANVLTF. The chain links TRBV4-1 to TRBJ2-6; D is unresolved. V gave up 1 base and J gave up 0 bases, with 13 bases separating them. Germline lookup yields CDR1 MGHRA and CDR2 YSYEKL. The CDR3 runs to 18 residues.

This clone has a handful of counts. CDR3 bases: TGTGCCAGCAGCTTATCTAGTATGGTACTCAGCAATGAGCAGTTCTTC. Its protein is CASSLSSMVLSNEQFF. The chain carries TRBV7-9 and TRBJ2-1; D uncertain. V lost 2 bases to trimming and J lost 6 bases, with 17 bases between them. There are 16 residues in the CDR3. The germline gives CDR1 SEHNR, CDR2 FQNEAQ (reference sequence).

The rearrangement joins TRBV9 to TRBJ2-1, with no clear D. The V end was cut by 0 bases, the J end by 0 bases, with 7 bases between. The germline V gene has CDR1 SGDLS and CDR2 YYNGEE. The CDR3 is made up of 15 amino acids. The CDR3 spells CASSVAGFSYNEQFF. In DNA form, the CDR3 reads TGTGCCAGCAGCGTAGCGGGCTTCTCCTACAATGAGCAGTTCTTC.

The chain links TRBV25-1 to TRBJ2-7, with D perhaps TRBD2 (6 bases). The germline V gene encodes CDR1 MGHDK and CDR2 SYGVNS. Trimming took off 3 bases at V and 1 base at J, with 13 bases between the two ends. This CDR3 spans 15 amino acids. CDR3 residues: CASSESGTLSYEQYF. CDR3 nucleotide sequence: TGTGCCAGCAGTGAGTCCGGGACTCTATCCTACGAGCAGTACTTC.

This clone was observed a few times. The chain is built from TRBV19 and TRBJ2-1; tentative D call: TRBD2 (5 bases). Germline V lookup: CDR1 LNHDA, CDR2 SQIVND (reference sequence). Trimming shortened V by 0 bases and J by 10 bases, and 7 bases separated the two germline ends. The CDR3 length is 12 residues. In DNA form, the CDR3 reads TGTGCCAGTAGTATAGAAAGGAGGGAGCAGTTCTTC. Its protein product is CASSIERREQFF.

On this clone itself: Other DNA sequences in this sample translate to the same CDR3. The chain has TRBV29-1 and TRBJ1-2; D is perhaps TRBD1 (5 bases). The V end was cut by 2 bases, the J end by 6 bases, with 10 bases between. This CDR3 spans 12 amino acids. The V gene's germline CDR1 is SQVTM and CDR2 ANQGSEA. The CDR3 region has the DNA TGCAGCGTTGAAAGGGGAGACCATGGCTACACCTTC. Protein sequence: CSVERGDHGYTF.

This clone was counted once. The CDR3 DNA is TGTGCCAGCAGCGTATCAGGGAAGAGCGGGGAGCTGTTTTTT. Its protein product is CASSVSGKSGELFF. The chain joins TRBV9 to TRBJ2-2; D is possibly TRBD1 (5 bases). CDR3 length: 14 amino acids. Germline loops: CDR1 SGDLS, CDR2 YYNGEE. The ends were cut back, 1 base at V and 7 bases at J, with 11 bases in the middle.

The V and J genes are TRBV6-5 and TRBJ1-5, with a possible D match to TRBD1 (6 bases). Germline loops: CDR1 MNHEY, CDR2 SVGAGI. This CDR3 spans 14 amino acids. The V gene lost 7 bases and the J gene lost 2 bases, with 12 bases spanning the gap. DNA for the CDR3: TGTGCCAGCAAGGGGGAAGGGGGCAATCAGCCCCAGCATTTT. Encoded protein: CASKGEGGNQPQHF.

The V call is TRBV11-2, the J call TRBJ2-5; D is perhaps TRBD2 (5 bases). There are 12 residues in the CDR3. V was trimmed by 5 bases and J by 4 bases, leaving 8 bases between them. From germline, CDR1 is SGHAT and CDR2 FQNNGV. CDR3 loop: CASSTAGETQYF. The CDR3 region has the DNA TGTGCCAGCAGCACCGCGGGAGAGACCCAGTACTTC.

V is TRBV10-3 and J is TRBJ1-5, with a possible D match to TRBD1 (6 bases). Germline CDR1 ENHRY, CDR2 SYGVKD. Trimming shortened V by 2 bases and J by 7 bases, and 9 bases separated the two germline ends. This CDR3 comprises 13 residues. CDR3 protein: CAISEGGRQPQHF. The CDR3 DNA reads as TGTGCCATCAGTGAGGGGGGCCGACAGCCCCAGCATTTT.

The chain links TRBV6-5 to TRBJ1-1; D ambiguous. CDR3 length equals 13 residues. Germline CDR1 is MNHEY and CDR2 is SVGAGI. Deletions cut 7 bases from V and 0 bases from J, with 9 bases between. For the CDR3, the DNA is TGTGCCAGCACCGACACAATGAACACTGAAGCTTTCTTT. Amino acids: CASTDTMNTEAFF.

This chain connects TRBV5-1 to TRBJ1-6; perhaps TRBD1 as D (5 bases). Germline CDR1 reads SGHRS; CDR2 reads YFSETQ. This CDR3 has 15 amino acids. Trimming cost V 0 bases and J 7 bases, with 11 bases left between them. The chain's CDR3 is CASSLGASGNSPLHF. CDR3 coding DNA: TGCGCCAGCAGCTTGGGGGCCTCAGGGAATTCACCCCTCCACTTT. The entire variable domain, with the rest obtained from reference TRBV5-1 and TRBJ1-6, is as follows: KAGVTQTPRYLIKTRGQQVTLSCSPISGHRSVSWYQQTPGQGLQFLFEYFSETQRNKGNFPGRFSGRQFSNSRSEMNVSTLELGDSALYLCASSLGASGNSPLHFGNGTRLTVT.